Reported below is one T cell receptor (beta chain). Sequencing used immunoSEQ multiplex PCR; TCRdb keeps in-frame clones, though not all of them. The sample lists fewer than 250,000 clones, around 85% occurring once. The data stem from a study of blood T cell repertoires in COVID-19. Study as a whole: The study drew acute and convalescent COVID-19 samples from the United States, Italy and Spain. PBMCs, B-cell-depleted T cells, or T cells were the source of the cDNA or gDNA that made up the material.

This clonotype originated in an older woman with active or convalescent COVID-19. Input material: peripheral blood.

The CDR3 region is CASSFDGEGTGELFF. Here the CDR3 DNA reads TGTGCCAGCAGTTTTGACGGAGAAGGCACCGGGGAGCTGTTTTTT. The chain is built from TRBV27 and TRBJ2-2; D is undetermined. Germline CDR1 reads MNHEY; CDR2 reads SMNVEV (reference sequence). This CDR3 comprises 15 residues. Deletions cut 3 bases from V and 4 bases from J, with 12 bases between.